The 5 T cell receptor beta chains in this list originate from one sample, sequenced in a study of technical replicates of blood from a few donors. Sequencing was performed with immunoSEQ multiplex PCR; in TCRdb, only in-frame clones are kept and a portion is missing. The sample lists nearly 80,000 clones; approximately 96% were seen once. Input material: T cells isolated from PBMCs. The receptors were gathered from a human donor in good health.

The sample holds one count of this clone. V usage is TRBV28 and J usage is TRBJ1-5, with D perhaps TRBD1 (6 bases). Germline values: CDR1 MDHEN, CDR2 SYDVKM. V shed 3 bases and J shed 1 base, with 10 bases lying between them. The CDR3 covers 15 residues. The CDR3 region has the DNA TGTGCCAGCAGTTTTCCTACAGGGAGCAATCAGCCCCAGCATTTT. Translated: CASSFPTGSNQPQHF.

The chain has TRBV28 and TRBJ1-5; 11 nucleotides align to TRBD1. This CDR3 comprises 13 residues. V dropped 7 bases and J dropped 6; count of bases not matched to a gene: 2. Germline V lookup: CDR1 MDHEN, CDR2 SYDVKM. CDR3 DNA: TGTGCCAGCAACGGACAGGGGGCTCAGCCCCAGCATTTT. Translation: CASNGQGAQPQHF.

The rearrangement links TRBV30 to TRBJ1-3, with 8 positions matching TRBD1. Germline CDR1 is GTSNPN and CDR2 is SVGIG (reference sequence). Unmatched junction bases numbered 7, after V lost 5 bases and J lost 4 bases. The CDR3 consists of 14 residues. The CDR3 here is CAWDRGRGGNTIYF. CDR3 DNA: TGTGCCTGGGACAGGGGACGGGGCGGAAACACCATATATTTT.

CDR3 sequence (DNA): TGTGCCATCAGGTTAACTAGCGGGAGACCCTACGAGCAGTACTTC. Translated: CAIRLTSGRPYEQYF. This chain joins TRBV10-3 and TRBJ2-7; TRBD2 matches at 11 bases. The CDR3 is made up of 15 amino acids. Per the germline V gene, CDR1 is ENHRY and CDR2 is SYGVKD. After removal of 6 bases from V and 2 bases from J, the junction contained 6 bases not matched to a gene.

V gene TRBV27 combines with J gene TRBJ2-7; TRBD2 agrees at 9 bases. The junction had 3 bases not matched to a gene; V was cut back by 7 bases and J by 5 bases. The CDR3 runs to 12 residues. CDR1 is MNHEY, CDR2 SMNVEV, per germline (reference sequence). CDR3 sequence reads: CASTSGNHEQYF. The CDR3 bases are TGTGCCAGCACTAGCGGGAACCACGAGCAGTACTTC.